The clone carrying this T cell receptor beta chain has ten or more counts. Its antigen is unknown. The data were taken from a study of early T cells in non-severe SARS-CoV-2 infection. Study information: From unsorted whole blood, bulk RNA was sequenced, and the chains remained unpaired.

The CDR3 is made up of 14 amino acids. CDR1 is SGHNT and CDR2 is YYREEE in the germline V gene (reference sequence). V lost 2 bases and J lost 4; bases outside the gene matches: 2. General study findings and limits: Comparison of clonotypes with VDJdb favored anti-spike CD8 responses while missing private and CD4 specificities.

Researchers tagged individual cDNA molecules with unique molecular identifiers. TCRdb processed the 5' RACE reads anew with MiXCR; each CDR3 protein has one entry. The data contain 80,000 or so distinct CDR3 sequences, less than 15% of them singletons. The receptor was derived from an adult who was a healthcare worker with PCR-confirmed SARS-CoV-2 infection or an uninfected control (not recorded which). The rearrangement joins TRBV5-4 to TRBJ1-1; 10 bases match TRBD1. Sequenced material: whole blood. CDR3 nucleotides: TGTGCCAGCAGCTTAGACAGGGGGCCCACTGAAGCTTTCTTT. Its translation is CASSLDRGPTEAFF. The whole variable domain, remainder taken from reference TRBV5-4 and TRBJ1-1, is ETGVTQSPTHLIKTRGQQVTLRCSSQSGHNTVSWYQQALGQGPQFIFQYYREEENGRGNFPPRFSGLQFPNYSSELNVNALELDDSALYLCASSLDRGPTEAFFGQGTRLTVV.